The source of this T cell receptor beta chain is a study of T cell responses to AZD1222 COVID-19 vaccine. This clone has just one count. The target antigen is unknown. The same CDR3 is also encoded by other DNA sequences in this sample. The V end was cut by 5 bases, the J end by 1 base, with 3 bases between. Germline V gene data show CDR1 as SGHRS and CDR2 as YFSETQ. The CDR3 runs to 12 residues. Study outcomes and limitations: Repertoires were collected only later (after the peak T cell response had occurred). Close to half of all spike-specific TCRs reportedly target regions of the variants that are unmutated. Only a handful of people who got AZD1222 tested seropositive at baseline. Donors skewed white British and female; clonal diversity was possibly underestimated.

The protocol was immunoSEQ multiplex PCR, while the TCRdb copy is restricted to in-frame clones and leaves out a portion. The profile covers about 140,000 clones, with roughly 92% appearing a single time and 4% to 5.5% taken by the ten largest. The V gene is TRBV5-1, the J gene TRBJ2-2; no definite D call. This specimen consisted of peripheral blood, obtained on day 0 of AZD1222 vaccination. This receptor was taken from an adult in good health. The CDR3 spells CASSQNTGELFF. The CDR3 nucleotides read TGCGCCAGCAGTCAGAACACCGGGGAGCTGTTTTTT.